A selection of T cell receptor beta chains follows, all from one sample in a study of blood T cell repertoires in COVID-19. Clones were sequenced by immunoSEQ multiplex PCR, and TCRdb holds only the in-frame ones, with some missing. Among about 310,000 clones listed, 85% to 90% were seen once. The sample taken for sequencing was PBMCs or T cells enriched from blood (not recorded which). The receptor source for this set is a woman between 18 and 30 years old with acute COVID-19. Each CDR3 is given with its conserved first and last residue. Each record gives: V gene, D gene, J gene, clone size, CDR3 protein, CDR3 DNA. A D gene is named only where the DNA matches it firmly. Rows give clone size only sometimes, using once, few, many, or a class for an expanded clone.

v_call: TRBV6-5
d_call: TRBD1
j_call: TRBJ1-4
clone_size: .
cdr3_aa: CASSFRGPGGNEKLFF
cdr3_nt: TGTGCCAGCAGTTTCCGAGGCCCAGGGGGTAATGAAAAACTGTTTTTT

v_call: TRBV7-9
d_call: TRBD2
j_call: TRBJ2-5
clone_size: .
cdr3_aa: CASSLVLAGVQETQYF
cdr3_nt: TGTGCCAGCAGCTTAGTCCTAGCGGGAGTACAAGAGACCCAGTACTTC

v_call: TRBV19
d_call: TRBD2
j_call: TRBJ2-7
clone_size: .
cdr3_aa: CASSTGGSSYEQYF
cdr3_nt: TGTGCCAGTAGTACTGGCGGGAGCTCCTACGAGCAGTACTTC

v_call: TRBV24-1
d_call: .
j_call: TRBJ2-6
clone_size: .
cdr3_aa: CATSEGGQSDSGANVLTF
cdr3_nt: TGTGCCACCAGTGAGGGGGGACAGTCTGACTCTGGGGCCAACGTCCTGACTTTC

v_call: TRBV7-9
d_call: TRBD1
j_call: TRBJ2-7
clone_size: .
cdr3_aa: CASSLVQGAFYEQYF
cdr3_nt: TGTGCCAGCAGCTTAGTTCAGGGGGCATTCTACGAGCAGTACTTC

v_call: TRBV2
d_call: .
j_call: TRBJ1-5
clone_size: .
cdr3_aa: CASRRDSGQPQHF
cdr3_nt: TGTGCCAGCAGACGGGACTCCGGTCAGCCCCAGCATTTT

v_call: TRBV11-2
d_call: .
j_call: TRBJ2-7
clone_size: .
cdr3_aa: CASSLWAEYEQYF
cdr3_nt: TGTGCCAGCAGCTTGTGGGCCGAATACGAGCAGTACTTC

v_call: TRBV24-1
d_call: .
j_call: TRBJ2-3
clone_size: once
cdr3_aa: CATRSETPDTQYF
cdr3_nt: TGTGCCACCAGGAGCGAGACTCCAGATACGCAGTATTTT

v_call: TRBV12-2
d_call: .
j_call: TRBJ1-4
clone_size: .
cdr3_aa: CASRLAAAHQKVNEKLFF
cdr3_nt: TGTGCAAGTCGCTTAGCGGCGGCGCATCAAAAGGTGAATGAAAAACTGTTTTTT

v_call: TRBV7-8
d_call: .
j_call: TRBJ1-4
clone_size: .
cdr3_aa: CASSPTGILNEKLFF
cdr3_nt: TGTGCCAGCAGCCCTACAGGGATCCTAAATGAAAAACTGTTTTTT

v_call: TRBV11-3
d_call: .
j_call: TRBJ1-4
clone_size: .
cdr3_aa: CASSLVPGAAEKLFF
cdr3_nt: TGTGCCAGCAGCTTAGTACCGGGAGCCGCTGAAAAACTGTTTTTT

v_call: TRBV10-2
d_call: .
j_call: TRBJ1-5
clone_size: .
cdr3_aa: CASSTSGDQPQHF
cdr3_nt: TGCGCCAGCAGTACCTCAGGCGATCAGCCCCAGCATTTT

v_call: TRBV28
d_call: TRBD1
j_call: TRBJ1-5
clone_size: .
cdr3_aa: CASRQGVNQPQHF
cdr3_nt: TGTGCCAGCCGACAGGGCGTCAATCAGCCCCAGCATTTT

v_call: TRBV5-1
d_call: TRBD2
j_call: TRBJ2-2
clone_size: .
cdr3_aa: CASSRTSGTSVNTGELFF
cdr3_nt: TGCGCCAGCAGCCGGACATCCGGGACTAGCGTGAACACCGGGGAGCTGTTTTTT

v_call: TRBV29-1
d_call: TRBD2
j_call: TRBJ2-1
clone_size: .
cdr3_aa: CSVEWRGDNEQFF
cdr3_nt: TGCAGCGTTGAATGGCGGGGGGACAATGAGCAGTTCTTC

v_call: TRBV4-2
d_call: TRBD1
j_call: TRBJ1-2
clone_size: .
cdr3_aa: CASSQATGGNYGYTF
cdr3_nt: TGTGCCAGCAGCCAAGCGACAGGGGGCAACTATGGCTACACCTTC

v_call: TRBV6-5
d_call: .
j_call: TRBJ1-2
clone_size: .
cdr3_aa: CASSYSGGRSYGYTF
cdr3_nt: TGTGCCAGCAGTTACTCAGGGGGAAGAAGCTATGGCTACACCTTC

v_call: TRBV11-2
d_call: TRBD2
j_call: TRBJ2-7
clone_size: .
cdr3_aa: CASSFTLAGGDYEQYF
cdr3_nt: TGTGCCAGCAGCTTTACCCTAGCGGGAGGGGACTACGAGCAGTACTTC

v_call: TRBV19
d_call: .
j_call: TRBJ2-3
clone_size: .
cdr3_aa: CASSIGLADTQYF
cdr3_nt: TGTGCCAGTAGTATAGGACTAGCAGATACGCAGTATTTT

v_call: TRBV24-1
d_call: .
j_call: TRBJ2-5
clone_size: .
cdr3_aa: CATSDSRHWGPSHQETQYF
cdr3_nt: TGTGCCACCAGTGATTCCCGACATTGGGGCCCTTCCCACCAAGAGACCCAGTACTTC

v_call: TRBV9
d_call: .
j_call: TRBJ2-2
clone_size: .
cdr3_aa: CASSVFAGELFF
cdr3_nt: TGTGCCAGCAGCGTTTTCGCCGGGGAGCTGTTTTTT

v_call: TRBV14
d_call: .
j_call: TRBJ1-5
clone_size: .
cdr3_aa: CASSHLRQNYSNQPQHF
cdr3_nt: TGTGCCAGCAGCCATCTACGACAGAATTATAGCAATCAGCCCCAGCATTTT

v_call: TRBV7-9
d_call: .
j_call: TRBJ2-1
clone_size: .
cdr3_aa: CASSLASEYNEQFF
cdr3_nt: TGTGCCAGCAGCTTAGCTAGCGAGTACAATGAGCAGTTCTTC

v_call: TRBV21-1
d_call: .
j_call: TRBJ1-5
clone_size: .
cdr3_aa: CASAFTGSNQPQHF
cdr3_nt: TGTGCCAGCGCCTTTACAGGGAGCAATCAGCCCCAGCATTTT

v_call: TRBV6-5
d_call: .
j_call: TRBJ1-2
clone_size: .
cdr3_aa: CASSNPRGDYGYTF
cdr3_nt: TGTGCCAGCAGTAACCCCCGGGGGGACTATGGCTACACCTTC

v_call: TRBV19
d_call: .
j_call: TRBJ1-3
clone_size: .
cdr3_aa: CASSIGPSGNTIYF
cdr3_nt: TGTGCCAGTAGTATTGGCCCCTCTGGAAACACCATATATTTT

v_call: TRBV30
d_call: .
j_call: TRBJ2-5
clone_size: .
cdr3_aa: CAWTPGLEETQYF
cdr3_nt: TGTGCCTGGACGCCAGGGTTGGAGGAGACCCAGTACTTC

v_call: TRBV28
d_call: TRBD1
j_call: TRBJ1-1
clone_size: once
cdr3_aa: CASRSLTGDGWTEAFF
cdr3_nt: TGTGCCAGCAGATCCCTAACAGGGGACGGATGGACTGAAGCTTTCTTT

v_call: TRBV18
d_call: TRBD1
j_call: TRBJ1-2
clone_size: .
cdr3_aa: CASSSTGDGYTF
cdr3_nt: TGTGCCAGCTCTTCGACAGGGGACGGCTACACCTTC

v_call: TRBV6-2/TRBV6-3
d_call: .
j_call: TRBJ1-2
clone_size: .
cdr3_aa: CASSYRGLSANYGYTF
cdr3_nt: TGTGCCAGCAGTTACAGGGGACTCTCTGCTAACTATGGCTACACCTTC

v_call: TRBV24-1
d_call: TRBD1
j_call: TRBJ1-2
clone_size: .
cdr3_aa: CATSDRGQGNYGYTF
cdr3_nt: TGTGCCACCAGTGACCGGGGACAGGGAAACTATGGCTACACCTTC

v_call: TRBV5-1
d_call: TRBD1
j_call: TRBJ1-2
clone_size: .
cdr3_aa: CASSSLFDRGPSSNYGYTF
cdr3_nt: TGCGCCAGCAGCTCGCTCTTCGACAGGGGGCCATCCTCTAACTATGGCTACACCTTC

v_call: TRBV29-1
d_call: TRBD1
j_call: TRBJ1-4
clone_size: .
cdr3_aa: CSVFPGTGREKLFF
cdr3_nt: TGCAGCGTTTTCCCCGGGACAGGGCGTGAAAAACTGTTTTTT

v_call: TRBV28
d_call: TRBD2
j_call: TRBJ2-3
clone_size: .
cdr3_aa: CASSSPGSGKATDTQYF
cdr3_nt: TGTGCCAGCAGTTCGCCGGGCAGCGGGAAGGCCACAGATACGCAGTATTTT

v_call: TRBV27
d_call: TRBD2
j_call: TRBJ2-2
clone_size: once
cdr3_aa: CASTPRGGAGELFF
cdr3_nt: TGTGCCAGCACCCCGCGGGGAGGGGCCGGGGAGCTGTTTTTT

v_call: TRBV7-2
d_call: TRBD1
j_call: TRBJ1-2
clone_size: once
cdr3_aa: CASSQDRDTHSYGYTF
cdr3_nt: TGTGCCAGCAGCCAAGACAGGGACACCCATTCGTATGGCTACACCTTC

v_call: TRBV9
d_call: .
j_call: TRBJ2-3
clone_size: .
cdr3_aa: CASSPPNTDTQYF
cdr3_nt: TGTGCCAGCAGCCCCCCAAACACAGATACGCAGTATTTT

v_call: TRBV5-6
d_call: .
j_call: TRBJ2-7
clone_size: .
cdr3_aa: CASSLVTGNSYEQYF
cdr3_nt: TGTGCCAGCAGCTTGGTTACAGGGAACTCCTACGAGCAGTACTTC

v_call: TRBV5-1
d_call: .
j_call: TRBJ1-2
clone_size: .
cdr3_aa: CASSPPQGSGYTF
cdr3_nt: TGCGCCAGCAGCCCCCCTCAGGGCTCGGGCTACACCTTC

v_call: TRBV5-5
d_call: .
j_call: TRBJ2-1
clone_size: .
cdr3_aa: CASSRSLDFSYNEQFF
cdr3_nt: TGTGCCAGCAGCCGCTCCCTGGACTTTTCCTACAATGAGCAGTTCTTC

v_call: TRBV19
d_call: TRBD2
j_call: TRBJ2-7
clone_size: .
cdr3_aa: CASSTPSGSIYEQYF
cdr3_nt: TGTGCCAGTAGTACCCCGAGCGGGAGTATCTACGAGCAGTACTTC

v_call: TRBV10-3
d_call: TRBD1
j_call: TRBJ2-3
clone_size: .
cdr3_aa: CAISGGQGSADTQYF
cdr3_nt: TGTGCCATCAGTGGCGGACAGGGGAGTGCAGATACGCAGTATTTT

v_call: TRBV6-2/TRBV6-3
d_call: TRBD1
j_call: TRBJ1-2
clone_size: .
cdr3_aa: CASSFDRQGPNYGYTF
cdr3_nt: TGTGCCAGCAGTTTCGACAGACAGGGCCCTAACTATGGCTACACCTTC

v_call: TRBV27
d_call: .
j_call: TRBJ2-1
clone_size: .
cdr3_aa: CASSPARPSINEQFF
cdr3_nt: TGTGCCAGCAGTCCAGCCCGGCCTAGCATCAATGAGCAGTTCTTC

v_call: TRBV28
d_call: TRBD1
j_call: TRBJ2-3
clone_size: few
cdr3_aa: CASISGQGTDTQYF
cdr3_nt: TGTGCCAGCATATCGGGACAGGGAACAGATACGCAGTATTTT

v_call: TRBV5-6
d_call: .
j_call: TRBJ2-3
clone_size: .
cdr3_aa: CASAEGTAIRNTQYF
cdr3_nt: TGTGCCAGCGCCGAAGGGACTGCGATCCGGAATACGCAGTATTTT

v_call: TRBV11-3
d_call: TRBD1
j_call: TRBJ2-5
clone_size: .
cdr3_aa: CASSPQGVTVRGETQYF
cdr3_nt: TGTGCCAGCAGCCCCCAGGGGGTGACAGTTCGAGGCGAGACCCAGTACTTC

v_call: TRBV5-1
d_call: .
j_call: TRBJ2-5
clone_size: .
cdr3_aa: CASSLDPGVLETQYF
cdr3_nt: TGCGCCAGCAGCTTGGACCCGGGAGTGCTAGAGACCCAGTACTTC

v_call: TRBV10-3
d_call: TRBD2
j_call: TRBJ2-7
clone_size: .
cdr3_aa: CAISTSGSSEQYF
cdr3_nt: TGTGCCATCAGTACTAGCGGGAGTAGCGAGCAGTACTTC

v_call: TRBV7-9
d_call: TRBD2
j_call: TRBJ2-5
clone_size: .
cdr3_aa: CASSPQPPLAGQETQYF
cdr3_nt: TGTGCCAGCAGCCCACAGCCACCTCTAGCGGGACAAGAGACCCAGTACTTC

v_call: TRBV27
d_call: .
j_call: TRBJ2-3
clone_size: .
cdr3_aa: CASSLSGPNTQYF
cdr3_nt: TGTGCCAGCAGTTTATCGGGCCCCAATACGCAGTATTTT

v_call: TRBV7-9
d_call: .
j_call: TRBJ2-1
clone_size: .
cdr3_aa: CASSLTGTSYNEQFF
cdr3_nt: TGTGCCAGCAGCTTAACCGGGACTTCCTACAATGAGCAGTTCTTC

v_call: TRBV4-2
d_call: TRBD2
j_call: TRBJ2-3
clone_size: .
cdr3_aa: CASSQVKGQRESSTDTQYF
cdr3_nt: TGTGCCAGCAGCCAAGTGAAGGGTCAGCGGGAGTCTAGCACAGATACGCAGTATTTT

v_call: TRBV6-5
d_call: .
j_call: TRBJ1-3
clone_size: .
cdr3_aa: CASSLAASLSGNTIYF
cdr3_nt: TGTGCCAGCAGTTTGGCTGCCTCGCTCTCTGGAAACACCATATATTTT

v_call: TRBV7-9
d_call: .
j_call: TRBJ2-1
clone_size: .
cdr3_aa: CASSLAAGTVSLSRQFF
cdr3_nt: TGTGCCAGCAGCTTAGCCGCCGGGACTGTATCCCTGAGCCGGCAGTTCTTC